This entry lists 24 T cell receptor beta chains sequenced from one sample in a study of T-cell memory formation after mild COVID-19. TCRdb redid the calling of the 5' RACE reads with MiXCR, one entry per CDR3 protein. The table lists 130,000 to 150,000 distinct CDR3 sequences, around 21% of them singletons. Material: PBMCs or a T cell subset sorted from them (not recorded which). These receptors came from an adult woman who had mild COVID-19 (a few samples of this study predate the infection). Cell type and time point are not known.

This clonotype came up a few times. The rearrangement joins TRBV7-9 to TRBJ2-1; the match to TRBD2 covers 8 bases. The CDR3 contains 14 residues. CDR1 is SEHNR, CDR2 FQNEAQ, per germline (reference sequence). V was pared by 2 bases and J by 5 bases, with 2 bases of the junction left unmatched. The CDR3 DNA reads TGTGCCAGCAGCTTATCGACTAGCGACAATGAGCAGTTCTTC. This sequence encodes CASSLSTSDNEQFF.

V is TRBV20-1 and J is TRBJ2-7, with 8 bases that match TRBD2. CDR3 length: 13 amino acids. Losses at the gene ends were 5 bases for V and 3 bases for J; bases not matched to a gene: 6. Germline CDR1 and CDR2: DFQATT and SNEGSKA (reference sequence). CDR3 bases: TGCAGTGCTCGCCCCGGGGGGGGCTACGAGCAGTACTTC. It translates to CSARPGGGYEQYF.

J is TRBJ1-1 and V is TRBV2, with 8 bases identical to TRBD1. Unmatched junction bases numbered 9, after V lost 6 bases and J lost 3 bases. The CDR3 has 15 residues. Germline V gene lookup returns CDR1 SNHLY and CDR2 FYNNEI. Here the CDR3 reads CASSTRQGTDTEAFF. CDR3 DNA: TGTGCCAGCAGCACTAGACAGGGGACGGACACTGAAGCTTTCTTT.

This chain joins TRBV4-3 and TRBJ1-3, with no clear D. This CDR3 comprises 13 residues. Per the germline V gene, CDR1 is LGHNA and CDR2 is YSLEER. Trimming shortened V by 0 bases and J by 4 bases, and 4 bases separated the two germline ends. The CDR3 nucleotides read TGCGCCAGCAGCCAAGACCCAGGAAACACCATATATTTT. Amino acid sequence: CASSQDPGNTIYF.

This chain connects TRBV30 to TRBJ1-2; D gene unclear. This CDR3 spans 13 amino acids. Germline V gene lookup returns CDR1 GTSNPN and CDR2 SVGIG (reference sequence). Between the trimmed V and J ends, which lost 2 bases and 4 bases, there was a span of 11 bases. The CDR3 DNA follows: TGTGCCTGGAGTTTGAAATCCCTCTATGGCTACACCTTC. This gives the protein CAWSLKSLYGYTF.

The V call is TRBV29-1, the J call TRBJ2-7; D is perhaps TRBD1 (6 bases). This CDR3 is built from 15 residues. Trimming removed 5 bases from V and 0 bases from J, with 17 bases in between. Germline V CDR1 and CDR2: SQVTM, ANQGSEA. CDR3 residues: CSVTPTGISSYEQYF. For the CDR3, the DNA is TGCAGCGTTACACCGACAGGCATCAGCTCCTACGAGCAGTACTTC.

CDR3 coding DNA: TGTGCCAGCAGTCGACAGGCGAACACCGGGGAGCTGTTTTTT. It translates to CASSRQANTGELFF. The chain employs TRBV12-3 or TRBV12-4 and TRBJ2-2, with a weak D call TRBD1 (6 bases). The CDR3 is 14 amino acids. The V end lost 5 bases, the J end lost 0 bases, and 7 bases lay between the germline ends.

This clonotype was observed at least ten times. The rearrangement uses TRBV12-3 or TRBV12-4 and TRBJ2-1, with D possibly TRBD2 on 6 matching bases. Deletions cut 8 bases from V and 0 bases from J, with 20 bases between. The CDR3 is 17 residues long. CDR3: CASSPLAPPSSYNEQFF. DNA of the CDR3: TGTGCCAGCTCACCGCTAGCGCCACCCAGCTCCTACAATGAGCAGTTCTTC.

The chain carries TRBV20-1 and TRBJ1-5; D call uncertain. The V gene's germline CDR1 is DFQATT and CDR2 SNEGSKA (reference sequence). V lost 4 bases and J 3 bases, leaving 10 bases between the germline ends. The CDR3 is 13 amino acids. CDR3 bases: TGCAGTGCTATATCCAGCCACAATCAGCCCCAGCATTTT. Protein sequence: CSAISSHNQPQHF.

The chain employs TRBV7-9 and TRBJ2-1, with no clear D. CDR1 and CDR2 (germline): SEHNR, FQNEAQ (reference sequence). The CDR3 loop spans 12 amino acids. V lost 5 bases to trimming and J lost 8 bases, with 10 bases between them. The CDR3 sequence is CASSPRVDEQFF. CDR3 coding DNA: TGTGCCAGCAGCCCCCGGGTCGATGAGCAGTTCTTC.

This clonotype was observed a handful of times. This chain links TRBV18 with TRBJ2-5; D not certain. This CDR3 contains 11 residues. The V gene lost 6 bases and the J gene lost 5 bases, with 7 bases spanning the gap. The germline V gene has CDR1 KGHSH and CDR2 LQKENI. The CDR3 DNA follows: TGTGCCAGCTCTAAAGCGGAGACCCAGTACTTC. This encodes CASSKAETQYF.

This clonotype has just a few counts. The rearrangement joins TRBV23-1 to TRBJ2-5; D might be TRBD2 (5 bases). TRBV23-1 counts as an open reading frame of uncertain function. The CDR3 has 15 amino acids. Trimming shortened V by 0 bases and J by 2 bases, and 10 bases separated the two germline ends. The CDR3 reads CASSQSSDLQETQYF. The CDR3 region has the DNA TGCGCCAGCAGTCAATCTTCGGACTTACAAGAGACCCAGTACTTC.

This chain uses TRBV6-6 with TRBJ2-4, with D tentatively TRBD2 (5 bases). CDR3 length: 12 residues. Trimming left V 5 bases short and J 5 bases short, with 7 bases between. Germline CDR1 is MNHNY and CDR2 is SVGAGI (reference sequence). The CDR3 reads CASSDYQNIQYF. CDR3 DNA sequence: TGTGCCAGCAGTGACTATCAAAACATTCAGTACTTC.

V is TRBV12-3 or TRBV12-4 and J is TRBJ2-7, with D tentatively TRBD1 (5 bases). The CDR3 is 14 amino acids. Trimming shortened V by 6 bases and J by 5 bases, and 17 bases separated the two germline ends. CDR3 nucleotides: TGTGCCAGCAGCCGCGCCGCAGGGATGCACGAGCAGTACTTC. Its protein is CASSRAAGMHEQYF.

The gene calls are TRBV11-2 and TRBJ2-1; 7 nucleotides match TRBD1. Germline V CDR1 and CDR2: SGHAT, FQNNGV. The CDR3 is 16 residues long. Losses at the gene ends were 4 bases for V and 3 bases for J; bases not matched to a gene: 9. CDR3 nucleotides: TGTGCCAGCAGCTCTCTCCAACAGGGGTTCTACAATGAGCAGTTCTTC. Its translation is CASSSLQQGFYNEQFF.

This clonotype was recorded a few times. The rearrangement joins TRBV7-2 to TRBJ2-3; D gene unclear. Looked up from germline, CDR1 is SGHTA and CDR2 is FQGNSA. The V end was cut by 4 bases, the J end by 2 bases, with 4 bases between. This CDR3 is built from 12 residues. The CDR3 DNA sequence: TGTGCCAGCAGCTGGGCCACAGATACGCAGTATTTT. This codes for CASSWATDTQYF.

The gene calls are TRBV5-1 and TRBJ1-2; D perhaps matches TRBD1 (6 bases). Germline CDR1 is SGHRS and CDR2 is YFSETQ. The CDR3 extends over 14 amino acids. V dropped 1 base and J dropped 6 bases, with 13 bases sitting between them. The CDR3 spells CASSLRAGEDGYTF. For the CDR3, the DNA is TGCGCCAGCAGCTTGAGGGCAGGGGAGGATGGCTACACCTTC.

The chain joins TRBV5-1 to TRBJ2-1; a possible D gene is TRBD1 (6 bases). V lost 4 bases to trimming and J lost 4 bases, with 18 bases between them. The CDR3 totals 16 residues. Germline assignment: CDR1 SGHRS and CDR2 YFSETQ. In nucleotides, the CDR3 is TGCGCCAGCAGCCAGGATCCGGGACATGGGTACAATGAGCAGTTCTTC. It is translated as CASSQDPGHGYNEQFF.

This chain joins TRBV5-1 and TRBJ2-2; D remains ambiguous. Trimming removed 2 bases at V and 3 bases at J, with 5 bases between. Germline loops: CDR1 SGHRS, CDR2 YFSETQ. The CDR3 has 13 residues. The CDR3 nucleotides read TGCGCCAGCAGCTTCTTTGACACCGGGGAGCTGTTTTTT. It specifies CASSFFDTGELFF.

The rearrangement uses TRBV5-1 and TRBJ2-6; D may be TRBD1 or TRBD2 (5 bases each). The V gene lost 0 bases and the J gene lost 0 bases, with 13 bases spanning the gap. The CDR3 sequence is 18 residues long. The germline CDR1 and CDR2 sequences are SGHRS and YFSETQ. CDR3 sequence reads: CASSLVGPTISGANVLTF. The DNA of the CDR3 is TGCGCCAGCAGCTTGGTGGGACCAACGATCTCTGGGGCCAACGTCCTGACTTTC.

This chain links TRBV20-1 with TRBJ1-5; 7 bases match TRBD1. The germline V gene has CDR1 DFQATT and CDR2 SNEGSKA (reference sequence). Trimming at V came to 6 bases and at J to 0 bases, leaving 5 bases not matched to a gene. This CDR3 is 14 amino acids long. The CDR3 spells CSAPTGISNQPQHF. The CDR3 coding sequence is TGCAGTGCACCGACAGGGATTAGCAATCAGCCCCAGCATTTT.

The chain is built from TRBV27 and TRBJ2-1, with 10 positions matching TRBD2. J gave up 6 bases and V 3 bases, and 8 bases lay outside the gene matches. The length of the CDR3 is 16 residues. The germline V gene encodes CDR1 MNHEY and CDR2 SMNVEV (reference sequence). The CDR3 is CASSFLASGSVNEQFF. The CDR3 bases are TGTGCCAGCAGTTTTCTGGCTAGCGGGAGTGTCAATGAGCAGTTCTTC.

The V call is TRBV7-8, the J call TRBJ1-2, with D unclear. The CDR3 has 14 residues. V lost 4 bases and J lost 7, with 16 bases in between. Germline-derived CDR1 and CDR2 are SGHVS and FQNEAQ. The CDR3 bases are TGTGCCAGCAGCTCGAGTGGGTTGGCTGGTGGCTACACCTTC. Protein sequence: CASSSSGLAGGYTF.

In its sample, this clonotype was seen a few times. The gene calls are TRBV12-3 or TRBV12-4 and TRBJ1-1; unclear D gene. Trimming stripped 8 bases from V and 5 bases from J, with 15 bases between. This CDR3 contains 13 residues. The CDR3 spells CASRLEKRTEAFF. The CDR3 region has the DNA TGTGCCAGCCGCTTGGAGAAGAGGACTGAAGCTTTCTTT.